This T cell receptor (beta chain) was identified during a study of early T cells in non-severe SARS-CoV-2 infection. Unique molecular identifiers were added to individual cDNA molecules. TCRdb used MiXCR to reprocess the 5' RACE reads, holding one entry per CDR3 protein. Found here are 35,000 to 55,000 distinct CDR3 sequences, approximately 10% of them singletons; the top ten hold less than 25%. Germline V CDR1 and CDR2: SGHTA, FQGNSA. CDR3 length: 14 amino acids. V trimming: 7 bases; J trimming: 4 bases; junction bases outside the gene matches: 6. Sequencing was done on a sample of whole blood. This chain links TRBV7-2 with TRBJ2-3, with 9 bases matching TRBD2. The clonotype was recovered from an adult who was a healthcare worker with PCR-confirmed SARS-CoV-2 infection or an uninfected control (not recorded which). The CDR3 sequence is CASKNSGSSDTQYF. The DNA for the CDR3 is TGTGCCAGCAAAAATAGCGGGAGCTCAGATACGCAGTATTTT.